The source of this T cell receptor beta chain is a study of post-analysis software for immune sequencing data. Study as a whole: Both relapsing-remitting and secondary progressive multiple sclerosis featured among the disease courses, as did progressive-relapsing multiple sclerosis.

Study conclusions and caveats: Five or six TRBV segments, TRBV5-6, TRBV5-1 and TRBV20-1 among them, were found more frequent in patients than controls. Normalized Chao1 diversity was significantly lower in multiple sclerosis patients than in controls. Same-batch samples co-clustered strongly by F measure.

The CDR3 is 15 amino acids. V lost 0 bases, J lost 7 bases, and 10 bases lay in between. Germline-derived CDR1 and CDR2 are LGHDT and YNNKEL (reference sequence). This clonotype has a handful of counts. What it recognizes is unknown. Sequencing libraries made from TCR beta cDNA carried unique molecular identifiers. Some 500,000 cDNA molecules were obtained per 1 to 10 million input T cells. Via MiXCR, TCRdb re-called the PCR reads, giving one row per CDR3 protein. The table lists hundreds of thousands of distinct CDR3 sequences, about 53% of them singletons, with about 4.8% in the top ten. The sample comprised blood. The sequence derives from a girl under 18 with multiple sclerosis. The V and J genes are TRBV3-1 and TRBJ1-6; TRBD1 is a possible D gene (6 bases). The CDR3 coding sequence is TGTGCCAGCAGCCAAGAGGGGGCAGGAAATTCACCCCTCCACTTT. It is translated as CASSQEGAGNSPLHF.